This T cell receptor (beta chain) was obtained from a study of T cells in Graves' hyperthyroidism and ophthalmopathy. The CDR3 covers 15 residues. V lost 1 base and J lost 8, with 17 bases in between. Per germline, CDR1 LGHNA and CDR2 YNFKEQ. Amplified TCR beta CDR3 regions came from RNA transcripts. HTBI primers were employed in a first-round RT-PCR of the TCR CDR3. TCRdb passed the multiplex PCR reads through MiXCR, listing each CDR3 protein once. Of 640,000 or so distinct CDR3 sequences listed, more than 13% are singletons. The table lists this clonotype with a few counts. The source is a woman under 30 with Graves' ophthalmopathy. The genes are TRBV4-2 and TRBJ1-2, with D unclear. The material sequenced was blood. This chain's CDR3 is CASSQVKAGGSGYTF. The CDR3 bases are TGTGCCAGCAGCCAAGTTAAGGCTGGAGGGAGCGGCTACACCTTC.